Following are 17 T cell receptor beta chains from one sample sequenced in a study of blood T cell repertoires in COVID-19. Using immunoSEQ multiplex PCR, the repertoire was profiled, and TCRdb retains in-frame clones only, with some absent. The sample contains about 120,000 clones, roughly 85% of which appear only once. Sequencing was carried out using peripheral blood. These TCRs come from a man aged 35 to 55 with acute or convalescent COVID-19.

J is TRBJ2-5 and V is TRBV25-1; 13 bases fit TRBD2. The germline V gene has CDR1 MGHDK and CDR2 SYGVNS. This CDR3 spans 15 amino acids. J gave up 5 bases and V 10 bases, and 10 bases lay outside the gene matches. CDR3 DNA sequence: TGTGCCACTGGGACTAGCGGGGCCGCGGGGGAGACCCAGTACTTC. It specifies CATGTSGAAGETQYF.

The chain recombines TRBV6-2 or TRBV6-3 with TRBJ1-2; weak D call: TRBD1 (5 bases). The germline V gene has CDR1 MNHEY and CDR2 SVGEGT. Trimming took 2 bases from V and 6 from J, leaving 13 bases between them. The CDR3 is 14 residues long. The CDR3: CASSYVGGSDGYTF. The CDR3 bases are TGTGCCAGCAGTTACGTGGGGGGATCCGATGGCTACACCTTC.

The V gene is TRBV5-4, the J gene TRBJ2-2; 7 bases line up with TRBD2. V lost 4 bases, J lost 4 bases, and 10 bases stayed unmatched. Germline V gene sequence: CDR1 SGHNT, CDR2 YYREEE (reference sequence). The CDR3 extends over 16 amino acids. The CDR3 sequence is CASSRWITGGTGELFF. The DNA of the CDR3 is TGTGCCAGCAGCAGGTGGATAACGGGAGGCACCGGGGAGCTGTTTTTT.

This sequence joins TRBV5-1 and TRBJ1-4; possible D gene TRBD1, 5 bases. The V gene's germline CDR1 is SGHRS and CDR2 YFSETQ. The ends were cut back, 7 bases at V and 2 bases at J, with 12 bases in the middle. This CDR3 spans 14 amino acids. The CDR3 loop reads CASAQDSTNEKLFF. The DNA of the CDR3 is TGCGCCAGCGCCCAAGACAGTACTAATGAAAAACTGTTTTTT.

V and J are TRBV29-1 and TRBJ1-1; 8 nucleotides agree with TRBD1. Per the germline V gene, CDR1 is SQVTM and CDR2 is ANQGSEA. The CDR3 sequence is 13 residues long. J lost 1 base, V lost 8 bases, and 6 bases had no gene match. The CDR3 protein is CSTRQGANTEAFF. The CDR3 nucleotides are TGCAGCACCCGTCAGGGGGCGAACACTGAAGCTTTCTTT.

The chain employs TRBV29-1 and TRBJ1-1, with 7 positions matching TRBD1. The CDR3 sequence is 15 residues long. Germline V gene data show CDR1 as SQVTM and CDR2 as ANQGSEA. The V segment lost 3 bases and the J segment 2 bases; nucleotides outside the gene matches: 9. The CDR3 bases are TGCAGCGTTGACCAGACAGGGATTGAAAACACTGAAGCTTTCTTT. Translation: CSVDQTGIENTEAFF. Combining the CDR3 with reference TRBV29-1 and TRBJ1-1 gives the whole variable domain SAVISQKPSRDICQRGTSLTIQCQVDSQVTMMFWYRQQPGQSLTLIATANQGSEATYESGFVIDKFPISRPNLTFSTLTVSNMSPEDSSIYLCSVDQTGIENTEAFFGQGTRLTVV.

The gene calls are TRBV5-4 and TRBJ1-2; 8 bases agree with TRBD1. Trimming took 0 bases from V and 2 from J; bases not matched to a gene: 9. The CDR3 covers 17 residues. The germline gives CDR1 SGHNT, CDR2 YYREEE (reference sequence). This CDR3 reads CASSLGIGQGTNYGYTF. CDR3 sequence (DNA): TGTGCCAGCAGCTTGGGGATCGGACAGGGTACGAACTATGGCTACACCTTC.

V and J are TRBV11-3 and TRBJ1-1, with D maybe TRBD1 (5 bases). This CDR3 has 14 residues. V lost 0 bases and J 8 bases, leaving 13 bases between the germline ends. Germline CDR1 reads SGHNT; CDR2 reads YENEEA. Here the CDR3 reads CASSLEQVVAEAFF. CDR3 DNA: TGTGCCAGCAGCTTAGAACAGGTGGTGGCGGAAGCTTTCTTT.

J is TRBJ1-1 and V is TRBV29-1, with 7 nucleotides matching TRBD1. The germline V gene encodes CDR1 SQVTM and CDR2 ANQGSEA. The ends lost 3 bases at V and 4 bases at J; junction bases unmatched: 5. The CDR3 is 13 amino acids. CDR3 in amino acids: CSVEAGGGTEAFF. The CDR3 DNA follows: TGCAGCGTTGAGGCAGGGGGAGGCACTGAAGCTTTCTTT.

This clone was recorded a few times. The V gene is TRBV11-3, the J gene TRBJ2-1; the match to TRBD1 covers 10 bases. CDR3 length: 15 residues. Germline V lookup: CDR1 SGHNT, CDR2 YENEEA. The V and J ends lost 2 bases and 8 bases, in that order; junction bases with no gene match: 6. CDR3 in DNA: TGTGCCAGCAGCTTAAAGACAGGGGGCTTCGATGAGCAGTTCTTC. This codes for CASSLKTGGFDEQFF.

This sequence joins TRBV5-5 and TRBJ2-2; 9 bases match TRBD1. This CDR3 spans 15 amino acids. V dropped 6 bases and J dropped 7; count of bases not matched to a gene: 10. CDR1 SGHKS and CDR2 YYEKEE come from the germline V gene (reference sequence). The CDR3 reads CASTPGGTGIGELFF. In nucleotides, the CDR3 is TGTGCCAGCACCCCTGGTGGGACAGGGATCGGGGAGCTGTTTTTT.

The V and J genes are TRBV6-4 and TRBJ2-7; TRBD1 aligns across 8 bases. V lost 5 bases, J lost 2 bases, and 5 bases stayed unmatched. The V gene's germline CDR1 is MRHNA and CDR2 SNTAGT. The CDR3 contains 14 residues. In DNA form, the CDR3 reads TGTGCCAGCAGTCCGGACAGGGCAGCCTACGAGCAGTACTTC. Protein sequence: CASSPDRAAYEQYF.

The chain carries TRBV11-2 and TRBJ1-1; D is unclear. V was cut by 0 bases and J by 6 bases, with 11 bases left in between. Germline V gives CDR1 SGHAT, CDR2 FQNNGV. CDR3 length equals 14 residues. CDR3 coding DNA: TGTGCCAGCAGCTTAGACATGGTAGCTGCTGAAGCTTTCTTT. Translated, it gives CASSLDMVAAEAFF.

The V call is TRBV5-6, the J call TRBJ1-2; the D gene is possibly TRBD1 (6 bases). The CDR3 covers 14 residues. From germline, CDR1 is SGHDT and CDR2 YYEEEE. V lost 5 bases and J lost 8, with 19 bases in between. The CDR3 DNA reads as TGTGCCAGCAGTTACTTACAGGGCAACTGGGGCTACACCTTC. This codes for CASSYLQGNWGYTF.

The rearrangement links TRBV30 to TRBJ1-1, with D perhaps TRBD1 (5 bases). The CDR3 has 15 amino acids. CDR1 GTSNPN and CDR2 SVGIG come from the germline V gene (reference sequence). V was clipped by 3 bases and J by 0 bases, with 14 bases between them. The CDR3 sequence: CAWSGPGSMNTEAFF. The CDR3 region has the DNA TGTGCCTGGAGCGGTCCAGGGTCCATGAACACTGAAGCTTTCTTT.

The CDR3 reads CASSSVAYEQYF. CDR3 bases: TGTGCCAGCAGCAGCGTAGCCTACGAGCAGTACTTC. The rearrangement joins TRBV9 to TRBJ2-7; no clear D. The germline gives CDR1 SGDLS, CDR2 YYNGEE. Trimming cost V 4 bases and J 2 bases, with 7 bases left between them. This CDR3 comprises 12 residues. Using reference TRBV9 and TRBJ2-7 for the parts outside the CDR3, the full variable domain is DSGVTQTPKHLITATGQRVTLRCSPRSGDLSVYWYQQSLDQGLQFLIQYYNGEERAKGNILERFSAQQFPDLHSELNLSSLELGDSALYFCASSSVAYEQYFGPGTRLTVT.

The genes are TRBV9 and TRBJ2-1; perhaps TRBD1 as D (6 bases). The CDR3 loop spans 13 amino acids. CDR1 is SGDLS, CDR2 YYNGEE, per germline. Trimming took off 1 base at V and 8 bases at J, with 10 bases between the two ends. The CDR3 spells CASSVLRGDEQFF. In DNA form, the CDR3 reads TGTGCCAGCAGCGTACTCAGGGGTGATGAGCAGTTCTTC.